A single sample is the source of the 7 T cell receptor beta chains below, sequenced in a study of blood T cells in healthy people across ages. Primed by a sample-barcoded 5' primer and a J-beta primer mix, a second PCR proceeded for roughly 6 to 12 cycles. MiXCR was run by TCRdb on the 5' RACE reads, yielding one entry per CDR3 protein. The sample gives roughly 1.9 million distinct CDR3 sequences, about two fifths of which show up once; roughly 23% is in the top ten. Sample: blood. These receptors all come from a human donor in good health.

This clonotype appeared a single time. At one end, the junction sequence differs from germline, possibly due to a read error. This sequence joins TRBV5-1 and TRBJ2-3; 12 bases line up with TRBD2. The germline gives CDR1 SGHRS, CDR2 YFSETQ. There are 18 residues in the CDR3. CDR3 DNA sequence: TGCGCCAGCAGCCCGGAGGGACTAGCGGGCGGAGACGGAGATACGCGGTATTTT. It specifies CASSPEGLAGGDGDTRYF.

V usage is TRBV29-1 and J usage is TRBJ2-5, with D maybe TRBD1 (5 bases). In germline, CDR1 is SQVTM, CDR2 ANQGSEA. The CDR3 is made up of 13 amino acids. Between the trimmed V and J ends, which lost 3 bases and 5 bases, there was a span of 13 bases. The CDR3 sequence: CSVERQPEETQYF. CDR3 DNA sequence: TGCAGCGTTGAGCGACAGCCCGAGGAGACCCAGTACTTC.

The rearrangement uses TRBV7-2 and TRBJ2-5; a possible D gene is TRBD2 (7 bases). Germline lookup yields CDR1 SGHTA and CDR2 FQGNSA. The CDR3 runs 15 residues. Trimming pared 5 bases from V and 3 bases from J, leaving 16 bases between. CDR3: CASSPGGPKKETQYF. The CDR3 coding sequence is TGTGCCAGCAGCCCCGGGGGGCCTAAGAAAGAGACCCAGTACTTC.

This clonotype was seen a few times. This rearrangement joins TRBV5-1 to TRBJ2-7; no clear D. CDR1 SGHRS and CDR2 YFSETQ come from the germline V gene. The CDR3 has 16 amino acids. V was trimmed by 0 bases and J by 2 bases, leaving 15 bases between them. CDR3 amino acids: CASSLVQSGAPYEQYF. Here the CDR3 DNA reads TGCGCCAGCAGCTTGGTTCAGTCAGGAGCCCCCTACGAGCAGTACTTC.

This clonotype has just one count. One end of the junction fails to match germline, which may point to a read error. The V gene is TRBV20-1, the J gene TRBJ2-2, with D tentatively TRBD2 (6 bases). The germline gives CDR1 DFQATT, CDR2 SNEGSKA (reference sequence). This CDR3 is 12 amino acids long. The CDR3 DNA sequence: TGCAGTGCTAGAGGAGGGGTCGGGGGGCTGTTTTTT. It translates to CSARGGVGGLFF.

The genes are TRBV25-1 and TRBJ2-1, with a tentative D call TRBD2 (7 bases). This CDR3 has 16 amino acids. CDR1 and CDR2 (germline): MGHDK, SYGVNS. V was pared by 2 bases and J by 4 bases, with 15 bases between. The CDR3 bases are TGTGCCAGCAGTGAACCTGGGGGGGGGGCTTACAATGAGCAGTTCTTC. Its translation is CASSEPGGGAYNEQFF.

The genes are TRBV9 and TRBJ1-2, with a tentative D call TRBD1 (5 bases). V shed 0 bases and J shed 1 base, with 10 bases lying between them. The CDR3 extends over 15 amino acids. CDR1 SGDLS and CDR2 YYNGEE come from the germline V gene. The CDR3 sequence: CASSVEAGHNYGYTF. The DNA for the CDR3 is TGTGCCAGCAGCGTAGAGGCAGGGCATAACTATGGCTACACCTTC.